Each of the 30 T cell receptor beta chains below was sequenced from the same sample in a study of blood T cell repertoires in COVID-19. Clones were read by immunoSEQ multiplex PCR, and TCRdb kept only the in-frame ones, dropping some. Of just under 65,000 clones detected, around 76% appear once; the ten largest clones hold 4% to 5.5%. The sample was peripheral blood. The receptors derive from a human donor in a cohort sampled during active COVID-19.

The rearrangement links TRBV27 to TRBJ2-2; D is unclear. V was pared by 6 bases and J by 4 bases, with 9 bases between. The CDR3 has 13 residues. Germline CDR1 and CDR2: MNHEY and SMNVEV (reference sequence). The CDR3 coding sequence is TGTGCCAGCAGCCTCCGGTTCACCGGGGAGCTGTTTTTT. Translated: CASSLRFTGELFF.

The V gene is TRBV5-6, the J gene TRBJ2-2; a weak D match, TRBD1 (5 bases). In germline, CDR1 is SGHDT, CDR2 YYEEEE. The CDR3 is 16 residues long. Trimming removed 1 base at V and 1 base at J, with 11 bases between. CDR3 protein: CASSLTVRVNTGELFF. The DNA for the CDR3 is TGTGCCAGCAGCTTGACCGTCAGGGTGAACACCGGGGAGCTGTTTTTT.

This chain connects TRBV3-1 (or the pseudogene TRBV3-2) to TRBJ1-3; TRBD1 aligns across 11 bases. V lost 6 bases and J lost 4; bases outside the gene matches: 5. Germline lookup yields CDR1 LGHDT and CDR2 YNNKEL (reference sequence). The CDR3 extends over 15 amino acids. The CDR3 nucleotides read TGTGCCAGCAGTCGCGGACAGGGGGCCGGAAACACCATATATTTT. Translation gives CASSRGQGAGNTIYF.

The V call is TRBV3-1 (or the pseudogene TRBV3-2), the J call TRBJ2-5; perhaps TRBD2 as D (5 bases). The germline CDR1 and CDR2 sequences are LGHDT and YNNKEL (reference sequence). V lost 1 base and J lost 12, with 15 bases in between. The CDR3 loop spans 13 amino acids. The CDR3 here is CASSQGEAAPKYF. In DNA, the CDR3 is TGTGCCAGCAGCCAAGGAGAAGCGGCCCCCAAGTACTTC.

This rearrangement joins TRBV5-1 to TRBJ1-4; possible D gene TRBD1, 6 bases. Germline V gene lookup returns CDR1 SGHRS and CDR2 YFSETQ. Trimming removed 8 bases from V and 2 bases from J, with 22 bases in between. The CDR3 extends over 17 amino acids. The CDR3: CARKRDFTGPTNEKLFF. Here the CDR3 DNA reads TGCGCCAGAAAAAGAGATTTTACAGGGCCCACTAATGAAAAACTGTTTTTT.

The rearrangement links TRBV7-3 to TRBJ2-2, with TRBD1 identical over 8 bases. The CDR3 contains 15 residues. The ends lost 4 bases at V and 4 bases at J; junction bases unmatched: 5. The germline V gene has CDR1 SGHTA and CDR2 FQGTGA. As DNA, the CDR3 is TGTGCCAGCAGCTCTTTACAGGGGGGCACCGGGGAGCTGTTTTTT. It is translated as CASSSLQGGTGELFF.

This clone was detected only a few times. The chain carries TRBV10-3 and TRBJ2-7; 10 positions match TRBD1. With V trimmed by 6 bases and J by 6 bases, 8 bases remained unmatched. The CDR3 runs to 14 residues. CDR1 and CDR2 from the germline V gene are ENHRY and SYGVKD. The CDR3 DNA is TGTGCCATCAGCATGGGACAGGGGAGGAGCGAGCAGTACTTC. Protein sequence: CAISMGQGRSEQYF.

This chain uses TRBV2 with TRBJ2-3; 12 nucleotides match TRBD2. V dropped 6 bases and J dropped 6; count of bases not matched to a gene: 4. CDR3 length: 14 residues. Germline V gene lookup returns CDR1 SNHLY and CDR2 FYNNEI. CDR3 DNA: TGTGCCAGCAGCGCGGGACTAGCGGGCGATACGCAGTATTTT. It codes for CASSAGLAGDTQYF.

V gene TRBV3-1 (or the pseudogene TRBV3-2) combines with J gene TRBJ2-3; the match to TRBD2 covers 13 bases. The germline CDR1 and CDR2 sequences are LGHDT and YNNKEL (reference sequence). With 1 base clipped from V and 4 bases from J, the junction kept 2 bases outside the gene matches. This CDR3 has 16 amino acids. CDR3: CASSQGLAGGPDTQYF. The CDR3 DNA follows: TGTGCCAGCAGCCAAGGACTAGCGGGGGGTCCAGATACGCAGTATTTT.

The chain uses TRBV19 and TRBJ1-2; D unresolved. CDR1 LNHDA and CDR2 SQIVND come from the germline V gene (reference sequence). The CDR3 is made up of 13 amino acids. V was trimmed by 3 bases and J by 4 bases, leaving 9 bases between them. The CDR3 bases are TGTGCCAGTAGTATTGATTCAGTCTATGGCTACACCTTC. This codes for CASSIDSVYGYTF.

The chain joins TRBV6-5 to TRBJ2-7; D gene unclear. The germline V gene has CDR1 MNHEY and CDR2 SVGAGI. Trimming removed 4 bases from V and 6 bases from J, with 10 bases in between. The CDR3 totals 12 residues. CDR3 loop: CASSSVTGEQYF. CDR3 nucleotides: TGTGCCAGCAGTTCGGTAACTGGCGAGCAGTACTTC.

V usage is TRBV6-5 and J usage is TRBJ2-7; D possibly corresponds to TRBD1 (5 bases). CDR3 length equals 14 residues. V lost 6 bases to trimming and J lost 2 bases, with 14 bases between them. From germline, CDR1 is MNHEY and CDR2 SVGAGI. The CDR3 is CASRATRAPYEQYF. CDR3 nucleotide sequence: TGTGCCAGCAGAGCAACCAGGGCCCCCTACGAGCAGTACTTC.

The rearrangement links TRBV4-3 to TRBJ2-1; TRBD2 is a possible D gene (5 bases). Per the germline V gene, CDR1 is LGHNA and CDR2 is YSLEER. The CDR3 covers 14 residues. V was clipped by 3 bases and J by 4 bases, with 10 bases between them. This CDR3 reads CASSQAGRYNEQFF. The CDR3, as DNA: TGCGCCAGCAGCCAGGCGGGCAGATACAATGAGCAGTTCTTC.

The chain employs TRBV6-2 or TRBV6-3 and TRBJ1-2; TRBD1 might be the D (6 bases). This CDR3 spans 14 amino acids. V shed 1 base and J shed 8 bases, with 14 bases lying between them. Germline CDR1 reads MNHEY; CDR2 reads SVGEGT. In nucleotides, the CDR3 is TGTGCCAGCAGTTACTTGGGGGCGCGCGGCGGCTACACCTTC. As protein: CASSYLGARGGYTF.

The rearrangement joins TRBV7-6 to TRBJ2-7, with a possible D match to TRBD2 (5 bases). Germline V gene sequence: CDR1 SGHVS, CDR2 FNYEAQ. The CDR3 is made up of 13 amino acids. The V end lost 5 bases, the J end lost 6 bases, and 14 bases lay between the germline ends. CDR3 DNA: TGTGCCAGCAGCCCGAGCTTGGGGAGCGAGCAGTACTTC. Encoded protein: CASSPSLGSEQYF.

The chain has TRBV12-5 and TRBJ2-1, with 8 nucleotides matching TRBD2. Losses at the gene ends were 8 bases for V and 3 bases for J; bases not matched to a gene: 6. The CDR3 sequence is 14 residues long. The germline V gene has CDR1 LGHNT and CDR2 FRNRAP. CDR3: CASSTTSGYNEQFF. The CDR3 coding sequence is TGTGCTAGTTCTACTACTAGCGGCTACAATGAGCAGTTCTTC.

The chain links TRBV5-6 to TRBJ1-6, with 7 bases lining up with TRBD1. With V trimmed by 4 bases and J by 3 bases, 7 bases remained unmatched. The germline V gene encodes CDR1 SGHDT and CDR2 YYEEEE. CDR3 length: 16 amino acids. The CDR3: CASSPTGQSYNSPLHF. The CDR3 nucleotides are TGTGCCAGCAGCCCTACGGGACAGAGCTATAATTCACCCCTCCACTTT.

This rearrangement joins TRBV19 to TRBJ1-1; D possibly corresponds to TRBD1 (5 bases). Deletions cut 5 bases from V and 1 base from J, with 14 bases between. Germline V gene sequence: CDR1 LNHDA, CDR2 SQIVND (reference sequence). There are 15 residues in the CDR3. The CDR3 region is CASSPGQGWNTEAFF. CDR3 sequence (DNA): TGTGCCAGTAGTCCAGGACAAGGGTGGAACACTGAAGCTTTCTTT.

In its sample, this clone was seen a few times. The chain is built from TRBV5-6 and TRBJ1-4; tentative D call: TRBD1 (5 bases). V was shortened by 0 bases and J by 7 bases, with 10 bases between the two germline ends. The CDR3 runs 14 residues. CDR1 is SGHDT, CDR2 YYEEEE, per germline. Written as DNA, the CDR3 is TGTGCCAGCAGCTTGGTAGGGGCAGGTGAAAAACTGTTTTTT. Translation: CASSLVGAGEKLFF.

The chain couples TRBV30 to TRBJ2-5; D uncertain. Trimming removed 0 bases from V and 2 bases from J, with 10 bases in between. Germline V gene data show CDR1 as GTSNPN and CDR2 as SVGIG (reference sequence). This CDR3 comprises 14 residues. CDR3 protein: CAWSVRRIQETQYF. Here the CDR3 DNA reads TGTGCCTGGAGTGTACGGCGGATACAAGAGACCCAGTACTTC.

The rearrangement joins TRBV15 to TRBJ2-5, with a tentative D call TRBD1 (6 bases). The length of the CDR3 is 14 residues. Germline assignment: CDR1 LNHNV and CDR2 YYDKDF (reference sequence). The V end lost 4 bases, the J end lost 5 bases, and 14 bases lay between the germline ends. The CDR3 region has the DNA TGTGCCACCAGCACTGACAGGCTCGGGGAGACCCAGTACTTC. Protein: CATSTDRLGETQYF.

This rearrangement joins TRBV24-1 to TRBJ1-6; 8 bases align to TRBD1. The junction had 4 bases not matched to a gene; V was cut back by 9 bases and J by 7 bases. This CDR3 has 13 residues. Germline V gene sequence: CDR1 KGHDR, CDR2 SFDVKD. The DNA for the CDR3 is TGTGCCACCGACCGGACAGGGAATTCACCCCTCCACTTT. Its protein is CATDRTGNSPLHF.

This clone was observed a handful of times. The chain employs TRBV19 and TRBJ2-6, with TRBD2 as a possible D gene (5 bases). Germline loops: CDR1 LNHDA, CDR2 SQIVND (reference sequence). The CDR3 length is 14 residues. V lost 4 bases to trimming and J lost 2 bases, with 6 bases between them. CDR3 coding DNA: TGTGCCAGTAGTAGGGGAGCTGGGGCCAACGTCCTGACTTTC. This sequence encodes CASSRGAGANVLTF. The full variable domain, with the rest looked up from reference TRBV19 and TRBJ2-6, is DGGITQSPKYLFRKEGQNVTLSCEQNLNHDAMYWYRQDPGQGLRLIYYSQIVNDFQKGDIAEGYSVSREKKESFPLTVTSAQKNPTAFYLCASSRGAGANVLTFGAGSRLTVL.

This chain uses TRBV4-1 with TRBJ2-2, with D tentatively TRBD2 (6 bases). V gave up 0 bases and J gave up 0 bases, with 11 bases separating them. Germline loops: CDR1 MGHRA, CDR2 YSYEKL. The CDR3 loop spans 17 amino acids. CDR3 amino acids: CASSQDRDSANTGELFF. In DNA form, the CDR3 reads TGCGCCAGCAGCCAAGATAGGGACTCGGCGAACACCGGGGAGCTGTTTTTT.

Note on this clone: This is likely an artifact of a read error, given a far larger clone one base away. CDR3 protein: CASSDGVSGNTIYF. CDR3 nucleotide sequence: TGTGCCAGCAGCGACGGGGTCTCTGGAAACACCATATATTTT. The J gene is TRBJ1-3, the V gene TRBV13; no clear D. The V gene's germline CDR1 is PRHDT and CDR2 FYEKMQ (reference sequence). CDR3 size: 14 residues. V was cut by 5 bases and J by 0 bases, with 8 bases left in between.

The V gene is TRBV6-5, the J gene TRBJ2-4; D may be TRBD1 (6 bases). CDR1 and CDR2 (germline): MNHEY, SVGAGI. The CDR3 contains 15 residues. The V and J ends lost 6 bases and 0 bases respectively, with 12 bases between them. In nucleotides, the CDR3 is TGTGCCAGCAGGATAGGGACATTAGCCAAAAACATTCAGTACTTC. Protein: CASRIGTLAKNIQYF.

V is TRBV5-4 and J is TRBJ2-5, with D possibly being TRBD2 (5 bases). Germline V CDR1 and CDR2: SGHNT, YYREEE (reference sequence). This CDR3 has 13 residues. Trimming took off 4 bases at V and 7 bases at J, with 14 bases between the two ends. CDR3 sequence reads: CASSKTDWGTQYF. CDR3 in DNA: TGTGCCAGCAGCAAAACGGACTGGGGGACCCAGTACTTC.

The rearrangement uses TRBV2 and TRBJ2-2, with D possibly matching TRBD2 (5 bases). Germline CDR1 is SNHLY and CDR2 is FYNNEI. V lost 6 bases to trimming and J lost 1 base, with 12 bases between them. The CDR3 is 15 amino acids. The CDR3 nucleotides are TGTGCCAGCAGAATAGCGCAGATGAACACCGGGGAGCTGTTTTTT. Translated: CASRIAQMNTGELFF. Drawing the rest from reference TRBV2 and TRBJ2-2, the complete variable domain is EPEVTQTPSHQVTQMGQEVILRCVPISNHLYFYWYRQILGQKVEFLVSFYNNEISEKSEIFDDQFSVERPDGSNFTLKIRSTKLEDSAMYFCASRIAQMNTGELFFGEGSRLTVL.

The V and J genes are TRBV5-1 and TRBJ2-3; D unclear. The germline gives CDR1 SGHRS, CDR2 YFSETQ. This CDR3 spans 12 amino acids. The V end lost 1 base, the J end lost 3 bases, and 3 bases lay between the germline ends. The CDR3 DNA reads TGCGCCAGCAGCTTGCAGACAGATACGCAGTATTTT. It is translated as CASSLQTDTQYF. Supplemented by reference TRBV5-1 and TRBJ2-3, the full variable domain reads KAGVTQTPRYLIKTRGQQVTLSCSPISGHRSVSWYQQTPGQGLQFLFEYFSETQRNKGNFPGRFSGRQFSNSRSEMNVSTLELGDSALYLCASSLQTDTQYFGPGTRLTVL.

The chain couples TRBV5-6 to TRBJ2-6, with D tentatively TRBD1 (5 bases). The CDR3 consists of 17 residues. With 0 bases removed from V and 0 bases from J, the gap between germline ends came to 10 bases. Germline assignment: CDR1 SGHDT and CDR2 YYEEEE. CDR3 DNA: TGTGCCAGCAGCTTGGTGGGGCAGCCCTCTGGGGCCAACGTCCTGACTTTC. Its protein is CASSLVGQPSGANVLTF.